The entry below gives a single T cell receptor (beta chain) sequence along with its context. Its matching antigen is unknown. This specimen belongs to a study of cytotoxic CD8 clonotypes in ibrutinib-treated CLL. Background on the study: A mean of roughly 260,000 productive templates and 100,000 or so productive rearrangements was obtained per sample. Notes on the study in general: Clonality, elevated at ibrutinib response, dropped back toward baseline at progression. Under therapy, public clonotypes either contracted or stayed stable, and they were uncommon.

Only in-frame clones appear in the TCRdb table, and some are missing; sequencing was by immunoSEQ multiplex PCR. The top ten hold roughly 11% of the sample, which has some 200,000 clones, approximately 79% seen once. The sequenced sample was PBMCs, obtained after 12 months of ibrutinib treatment. The source of this sequence is a human donor with chronic lymphocytic leukemia.

The CDR3 reads CAISESVGTEAFF. CDR3 sequence (DNA): TGTGCCATCAGTGAGTCCGTGGGCACTGAAGCTTTCTTT. The J gene is TRBJ1-1, the V gene TRBV10-3, with D hard to call. Germline V CDR1 and CDR2: ENHRY, SYGVKD. The length of the CDR3 is 13 residues. The V and J ends lost 0 bases and 4 bases respectively, with 6 bases between them.